The T cell receptor beta chain under discussion was sequenced for a study of cytomegalovirus exposure and HLA in healthy donors. About the research overall: The 120 or so validation repertoires were produced on the same platform as the 550 to 700 repertoires of the first cohort. This was reported in a later analysis.

V lost 1 base and J 8 bases, leaving 18 bases between the germline ends. The CDR3 length is 15 residues. Germline CDR1 is GTSNPN and CDR2 is SVGIG (reference sequence). General study results and limits: Listed as cytomegalovirus-associated were 150 or so TCR beta chains. Using the classifier, cytomegalovirus status was reportedly diagnosed with high specificity and sensitivity.

Of note for this clone: Its antigen is still unknown.

The study drew the donors from its 120-subject validation cohort, separate from the approximately 700-subject first cohort. The table came from immunoSEQ multiplex PCR; TCRdb's copy has only in-frame clones and leaves some out. The data contain 120,000 or so clones, about 87% of them seen just once; the ten biggest clones take up about 2.1%. This receptor was taken from a woman aged 18-29 years in good health and CMV-seronegative. V gene TRBV30 combines with J gene TRBJ2-1; a possible D gene is TRBD2 (6 bases). Sample: PBMCs. CDR3 protein: CAWSGETERRDEQFF. In DNA, the CDR3 is TGTGCCTGGAGTGGGGAAACGGAGAGGAGGGATGAGCAGTTCTTC.